This T cell receptor (beta chain) is from a study of cytomegalovirus exposure and HLA in healthy donors. Use of 60 Vbeta and 13 Jbeta primers characterized the PCR. The method was immunoSEQ multiplex PCR; TCRdb's version includes in-frame clones alone and lacks a portion of them. The sample lists about 180,000 clones, about 84% occurring once. The source is a man younger than 30 in good health and CMV-seronegative. Sequences were obtained from PBMCs.

Here the CDR3 DNA reads TGTGCCAGCAGCTTGACAGGGGGTACAATCTCCTACGAGCAGTACTTC. Translated: CASSLTGGTISYEQYF. This sequence joins TRBV7-8 and TRBJ2-7, with 9 bases matching TRBD1. Germline-derived CDR1 and CDR2 are SGHVS and FQNEAQ. The length of the CDR3 is 16 residues. V gave up 3 bases and J gave up 0 bases; unmatched junction bases: 6.